One T cell receptor beta chain is described in this entry. As yet, its antigen is unknown. These data come from a study of T cells expressing NK-cell markers. Study summary: Sequencing covered eight donors, seven HCMV-seropositive and one seronegative.

General study results and limits: These clonotypes also led the CD3+CD56-NKG2C+ fraction in several donors.

5'RACE template switching with UMIs produced the TCR beta cDNA. Reprocessing the 5' RACE reads, TCRdb reports a single entry for every CDR3 protein and omits DNA. The sample totals fewer than 550,000 distinct CDR3 sequences. Germline V gene sequence: CDR1 MDHEN, CDR2 SYDVKM. The length of the CDR3 is 15 residues. The genes are TRBV28 and TRBJ1-2; the D call from TCRdb, TRBD1, cannot be confirmed without DNA. This clonotype was sampled from a woman between 50 and 59 years old in good health. Sequencing was done on a sample of blood T cells: a sorted CD56 or NKG2C T cell subset, CD4+ or CD8+ T cells, or bulk PBMC T cells (not recorded which). The CDR3 here is CASSSPGPREYGYTF.